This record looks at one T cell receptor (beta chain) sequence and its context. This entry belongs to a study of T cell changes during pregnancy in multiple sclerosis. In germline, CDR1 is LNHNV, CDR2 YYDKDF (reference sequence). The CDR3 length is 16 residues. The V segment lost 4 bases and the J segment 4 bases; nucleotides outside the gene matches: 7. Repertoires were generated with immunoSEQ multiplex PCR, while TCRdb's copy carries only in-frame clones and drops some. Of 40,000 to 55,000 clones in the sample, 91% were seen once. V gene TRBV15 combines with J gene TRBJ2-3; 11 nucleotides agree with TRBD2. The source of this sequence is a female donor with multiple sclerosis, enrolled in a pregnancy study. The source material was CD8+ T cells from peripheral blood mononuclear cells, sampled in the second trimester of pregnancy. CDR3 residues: CATSTLRGLAADTQYF. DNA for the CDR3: TGTGCCACCAGCACCCTCAGGGGACTAGCGGCAGATACGCAGTATTTT.